A selection of T cell receptor beta chains follows, all from one sample in a study of T cells in Graves' hyperthyroidism and ophthalmopathy. TCRdb fed the multiplex PCR reads into MiXCR, producing one record per CDR3 protein. In the table there are roughly 350,000 distinct CDR3 sequences, about 14% of which are singletons. Sample: blood. The receptors shown here come from a woman aged 25-40 years with Graves' hyperthyroidism. Each CDR3 is given with its conserved first and last residue. D genes are given only for firm matches. Size tells how often a clone was seen (once, few, many) or the class of an expanded clone, and some rows leave it out.

cdr3_nt,cdr3_aa,d_call,clone_size,v_call,j_call
TGTGCCAGCAGAGGCCGTGCAACCTTCAATCAGCCCCAGCATTTT,CASRGRATFNQPQHF,-,few,TRBV19,TRBJ1-5
TGTGCCGGCGGGGCCCCAGTCAATCAGCCCCAGCATTTT,CAGGAPVNQPQHF,-,-,TRBV6-1,TRBJ1-5
TGTGCCACCAGCAGATTCGTGCACAGGGGATCGTACGAGCAGTACTTC,CATSRFVHRGSYEQYF,TRBD1,-,TRBV15,TRBJ2-7
TGTGCCAGCAGTTCTCAATACAGGGCGAACACCATATATTTT,CASSSQYRANTIYF,-,many,TRBV12-3/TRBV12-4,TRBJ1-3
TGTACCAGCAGCTTAGGGGGACTCTCCTACGAGCAGTACTTC,CTSSLGGLSYEQYF,-,-,TRBV11-2,TRBJ2-7
TGCAGTGCTGACCTGATGACGAGGAGCTCCTACGAGCAGTACTTC,CSADLMTRSSYEQYF,-,many,TRBV20-1,TRBJ2-7
TGTGCCAGCAGCCCCAGGACTAGCGGGTACAGTGAGCAGTTCTTC,CASSPRTSGYSEQFF,TRBD2,few,TRBV3-1,TRBJ2-1
TGCAGTGCTACCGCTAGTAAGCAGTTCTTC,CSATASKQFF,-,-,TRBV20-1,TRBJ2-1
TGTGCCAGCACTCCGGGGACAGGATACGAGCAGTACTTC,CASTPGTGYEQYF,TRBD1,many,TRBV6-2/TRBV6-3,TRBJ2-7
TGTGCCAGCAGCTCAACGACCGGGACTAGAAGTCTCAATGAGCAGTTCTTC,CASSSTTGTRSLNEQFF,TRBD2,many,TRBV7-9,TRBJ2-1
TGTGCCAGCGGAGGGGGGAGGACCAATGAGCAGTTCTTC,CASGGGRTNEQFF,-,-,TRBV28,TRBJ2-1
TGTGCCAGCAGACCGCCGGGCGATATATCGTACGAGCAGTACTTC,CASRPPGDISYEQYF,-,-,TRBV6-1,TRBJ2-7
TGTGCTAGCAGCTTAGCGGATAGCGGGCCACAAGAGACCCAGTACTTC,CASSLADSGPQETQYF,TRBD2,few,TRBV7-7,TRBJ2-5
TGTGCCAGCAGCTTAGTAGGATTACAGGACAGTCTCTATGGCTACACCTTC,CASSLVGLQDSLYGYTF,-,many,TRBV11-2,TRBJ1-2
TGCGCCAGCAGCTCTAAGACTAGCGGGTCGACCAGCTCCTACAATGAGCAGTTCTTC,CASSSKTSGSTSSYNEQFF,TRBD2,-,TRBV5-1,TRBJ2-1
TGTGCCAGCAGCTTAGTGGGTAGTTGGCTAGCGGACTACAATGAGCAGTTCTTC,CASSLVGSWLADYNEQFF,TRBD2,-,TRBV7-9,TRBJ2-1
TGTGCCAGCAGCAAAACCCTACAGGCGGTTAATGAAAAACTGTTTTTT,CASSKTLQAVNEKLFF,-,-,TRBV7-2,TRBJ1-4
TGTGCCAGCAGGTCGGGGGGACGGTTAAACACCGGGGAGCTGTTTTTT,CASRSGGRLNTGELFF,TRBD2,many,TRBV2,TRBJ2-2
TGTGCCAGCAGCTTAGGGGCCACCACCGTACCACGAGCCTACAATGAGCAGTTCTTC,CASSLGATTVPRAYNEQFF,-,few,TRBV7-6,TRBJ2-1
TGTGCCAGCAGTTTATCGGCGAGGGGGCGCGATGAGCAGTTCTTC,CASSLSARGRDEQFF,TRBD1,many,TRBV27,TRBJ2-1
TGTGCCATCAATGGAGCGGGAGTAGGGGAGACCCAGTACTTC,CAINGAGVGETQYF,TRBD2,many,TRBV10-3,TRBJ2-5
TGTGCCAGCAGTTTTGGCCGACTAGCGGGAGAGGGCACAGATACGCAGTATTTT,CASSFGRLAGEGTDTQYF,TRBD2,-,TRBV28,TRBJ2-3
TGTGCCAGCAGTTACGGGGGGCCGATGAATGAGCAGTTCTTC,CASSYGGPMNEQFF,-,many,TRBV6-5,TRBJ2-1
TGTGCCAGCAGTTCTCCCCCCAATGAGCAGTTCTTC,CASSSPPNEQFF,-,many,TRBV12-3/TRBV12-4,TRBJ2-1
TGCAGCGTGGGCAGGGGTGAAGCTTTCTTT,CSVGRGEAFF,-,many,TRBV29-1,TRBJ1-1
TGTGCCAGCAGTAAAACTAGCGGGAGCGACACAGATACGCAGTATTTT,CASSKTSGSDTDTQYF,TRBD2,few,TRBV6-1,TRBJ2-3